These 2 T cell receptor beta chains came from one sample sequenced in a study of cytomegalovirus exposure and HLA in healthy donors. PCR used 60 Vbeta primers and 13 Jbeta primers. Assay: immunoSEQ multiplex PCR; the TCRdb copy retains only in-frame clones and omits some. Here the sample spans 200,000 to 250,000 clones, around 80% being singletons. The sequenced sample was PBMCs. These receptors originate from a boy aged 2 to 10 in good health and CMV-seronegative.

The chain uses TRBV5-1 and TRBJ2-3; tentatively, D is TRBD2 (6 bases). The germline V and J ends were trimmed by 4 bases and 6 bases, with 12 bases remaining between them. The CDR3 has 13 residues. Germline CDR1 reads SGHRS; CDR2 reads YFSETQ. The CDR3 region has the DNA TGCGCCAGCAGCCAGGGACTGACGGATACGCAGTATTTT. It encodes CASSQGLTDTQYF.

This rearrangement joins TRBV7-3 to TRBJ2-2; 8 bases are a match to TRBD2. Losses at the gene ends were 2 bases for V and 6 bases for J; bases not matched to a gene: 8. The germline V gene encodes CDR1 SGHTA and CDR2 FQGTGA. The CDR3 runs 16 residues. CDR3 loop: CASSLFPGLDPGELFF. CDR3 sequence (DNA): TGTGCCAGCAGCTTATTTCCGGGACTAGACCCCGGGGAGCTGTTTTTT.